Presented here are 25 T cell receptor beta chains from one specimen sequenced in a study of blood T cell repertoires in COVID-19. The protocol was immunoSEQ multiplex PCR, while the TCRdb copy is restricted to in-frame clones and leaves out a portion. The table records some 22,000 clones, roughly nine tenths of them present only once. Sequencing used peripheral blood. The receptors come from a human donor with active COVID-19. The donor label of this sample is uncertain.

This chain connects TRBV28 to TRBJ2-7; 7 bases agree with TRBD1. Germline-derived CDR1 and CDR2 are MDHEN and SYDVKM. The CDR3 consists of 12 residues. V dropped 7 bases and J dropped 9; count of bases not matched to a gene: 9. CDR3 loop: CASTRQGSRQYF. CDR3 coding DNA: TGTGCCAGCACGCGACAGGGTTCGAGGCAGTACTTC.

This chain joins TRBV18 and TRBJ2-5; D remains ambiguous. CDR1 KGHSH and CDR2 LQKENI come from the germline V gene. The length of the CDR3 is 14 residues. Trimming removed 2 bases from V and 2 bases from J, with 9 bases in between. CDR3 coding DNA: TGTGCCAGCTCACCAACCGCCGGGCAAGAGACCCAGTACTTC. As protein: CASSPTAGQETQYF.

This clone occurred once. The gene calls are TRBV5-6 and TRBJ1-2; D gene unclear. There are 12 residues in the CDR3. Looked up from germline, CDR1 is SGHDT and CDR2 is YYEEEE. Trimming pared 4 bases from V and 3 bases from J, leaving 7 bases between. CDR3 sequence reads: CASSVADYGYTF. The CDR3 DNA reads TGTGCCAGCAGCGTGGCAGACTATGGCTACACCTTC.

Comment on this clone: Compared with germline, one end of the junction differs, possibly owing to a read error. The V and J genes are TRBV11-2 and TRBJ2-7, with TRBD1 matching over 7 bases. Germline V gene sequence: CDR1 SGHAT, CDR2 FQNNGV. The CDR3 length is 15 residues. This CDR3 is CASSLLRTGSYERYF. For the CDR3, the DNA is TGTGCCAGCAGCCTCCTAAGGACAGGTAGCTACGAGCGGTACTTC.

The chain has TRBV10-3 and TRBJ1-4; D is unresolved. V lost 3 bases, J lost 5 bases, and 10 bases lay in between. CDR1 and CDR2 from the germline V gene are ENHRY and SYGVKD. This CDR3 has 14 residues. As DNA, the CDR3 is TGTGCCATCAGTGATCCCGCCGGGAATGAAAAACTGTTTTTT. This translates into CAISDPAGNEKLFF.

This sequence joins TRBV7-9 and TRBJ2-7, with 10 bases that match TRBD1. The CDR3 runs to 15 residues. Germline CDR1 SEHNR, CDR2 FQNEAQ (reference sequence). Trimming took 5 bases from V and 3 from J; bases not matched to a gene: 7. CDR3 sequence (DNA): TGTGCCAGCAGCCCTGGACAGGGGGTTATCTACGAGCAGTACTTC. Translating gives CASSPGQGVIYEQYF.

The CDR3 nucleotides read TGTGCCAGCAGCCCGTACGGAGGTGAAAAACTGTTTTTT. This codes for CASSPYGGEKLFF. V is TRBV7-9 and J is TRBJ1-4; D gene unclear. Germline CDR1 and CDR2: SEHNR and FQNEAQ (reference sequence). This CDR3 has 13 amino acids. With 5 bases removed from V and 7 bases from J, the gap between germline ends came to 11 bases.

The chain combines TRBV11-2 with TRBJ2-7, with 9 bases fitting TRBD2. CDR3 length: 16 residues. The V gene's germline CDR1 is SGHAT and CDR2 FQNNGV. V was clipped by 3 bases and J by 1 base; unmatched bases: 7. The CDR3 spells CASSFRSGRSSYEQYF. CDR3 coding DNA: TGTGCCAGCAGCTTTAGAAGCGGGAGGTCGTCCTACGAGCAGTACTTC.

The rearrangement links TRBV5-1 to TRBJ1-2; 10 nucleotides agree with TRBD1. The V gene's germline CDR1 is SGHRS and CDR2 YFSETQ. V was pared by 7 bases and J by 7 bases, with 10 bases of the junction left unmatched. The CDR3 is 14 amino acids. For the CDR3, the DNA is TGCGCCAGCTCACGGACAGGGGGAGTAGGTGGCTACACCTTC. It yields the protein CASSRTGGVGGYTF. The full variable domain, rest sourced from reference TRBV5-1 and TRBJ1-2, is KAGVTQTPRYLIKTRGQQVTLSCSPISGHRSVSWYQQTPGQGLQFLFEYFSETQRNKGNFPGRFSGRQFSNSRSEMNVSTLELGDSALYLCASSRTGGVGGYTFGSGTRLTVV.

The chain links TRBV10-3 to TRBJ2-5, with TRBD2 matching 7 bases. The CDR3 runs to 14 residues. Germline loops: CDR1 ENHRY, CDR2 SYGVKD. The V and J ends lost 2 bases and 4 bases, in that order; junction bases with no gene match: 4. As DNA, the CDR3 is TGTGCCATCAGTGAGGGGAGGGGATTAGAGACCCAGTACTTC. This translates into CAISEGRGLETQYF.

In its sample, this clone was seen a few times. The chain employs TRBV19 and TRBJ2-1, with a tentative D call TRBD2 (6 bases). This CDR3 comprises 11 residues. Germline CDR1 LNHDA, CDR2 SQIVND (reference sequence). With 2 bases removed from V and 12 bases from J, the gap between germline ends came to 8 bases. The CDR3 sequence: CASSIRDLQFF. The CDR3 DNA reads as TGTGCCAGTAGTATAAGGGACTTGCAGTTCTTC.

The chain couples TRBV7-2 to TRBJ2-5; unclear D gene. Per the germline V gene, CDR1 is SGHTA and CDR2 is FQGNSA. Between the trimmed V and J ends, which lost 3 bases and 4 bases, there was a span of 6 bases. The CDR3 sequence is 12 residues long. CDR3 nucleotides: TGTGCCAGCAGCTTCAACTCAGAGACCCAGTACTTC. It encodes CASSFNSETQYF.

This rearrangement joins TRBV23-1 to TRBJ2-2; no firm D call. TRBV23-1 is assigned to the ORF class and has an uncertain function. The V end lost 8 bases, the J end lost 6 bases, and 16 bases lay between the germline ends. The CDR3 has 14 amino acids. The CDR3 sequence is CASPATLGPGELFF. CDR3 bases: TGCGCCAGCCCGGCCACCCTGGGCCCCGGGGAGCTGTTTTTT.

Concerning this clone: The junction does not match germline at one end; this may be a read error. The chain recombines TRBV28 with TRBJ1-6; no firm D call. Germline V gene data show CDR1 as MDHEN and CDR2 as SYDVKM. The CDR3 is 15 residues long. Written as DNA, the CDR3 is TGTGCCAGCAGGTTATCGGGCTCCTATAATTCACCCCTCCACTTT. Its translation: CASRLSGSYNSPLHF.

The chain employs TRBV28 and TRBJ1-2; D might be TRBD1 (6 bases). V lost 5 bases, J lost 5 bases, and 9 bases lay in between. The CDR3 spans 12 residues. CDR1 and CDR2 from the germline V gene are MDHEN and SYDVKM. CDR3 bases: TGTGCCAGCAGTCAAGGACAGTATGGCTACACCTTC. It yields the protein CASSQGQYGYTF.

The J gene is TRBJ2-2, the V gene TRBV5-5; 9 bases line up with TRBD2. After removal of 1 base from V and 4 bases from J, the junction contained 8 bases not matched to a gene. This CDR3 is 17 amino acids long. Germline lookup yields CDR1 SGHKS and CDR2 YYEKEE (reference sequence). This CDR3 is CASSLRAGGGATGELFF. In nucleotides, the CDR3 is TGTGCCAGCAGCTTGAGGGCGGGAGGGGGTGCCACCGGGGAGCTGTTTTTT.

The chain joins TRBV6-5 to TRBJ2-2; maybe TRBD2 (6 bases). CDR1 and CDR2 from the germline V gene are MNHEY and SVGAGI. V lost 8 bases and J 5 bases, leaving 12 bases between the germline ends. This CDR3 region has 13 residues. In DNA, the CDR3 is TGTGCCAGCGGGTACGGGAGAACCGGGGAGCTGTTTTTT. It codes for CASGYGRTGELFF.

The chain links TRBV29-1 to TRBJ1-1, with 10 nucleotides matching TRBD1. Germline CDR1 and CDR2: SQVTM and ANQGSEA. CDR3 size: 13 residues. Trimming cost V 5 bases and J 4 bases; bases outside gene matches: 4. CDR3 sequence: CSVPGQGFTEAFF. The DNA of the CDR3 is TGCAGCGTTCCGGGACAGGGGTTCACTGAAGCTTTCTTT.

The V call is TRBV15, the J call TRBJ2-7; 9 nucleotides align to TRBD1. Germline loops: CDR1 LNHNV, CDR2 YYDKDF (reference sequence). The CDR3 length is 17 residues. Trimming took 0 bases from V and 3 from J; bases not matched to a gene: 9. CDR3 loop: CATSRELAGQGLYEQYF. In nucleotides, the CDR3 is TGTGCCACCAGCAGAGAACTTGCGGGACAGGGACTCTACGAGCAGTACTTC.

The genes are TRBV10-3 and TRBJ2-7, with D tentatively TRBD1 (6 bases). CDR3 length: 12 amino acids. Germline loops: CDR1 ENHRY, CDR2 SYGVKD. Trimming stripped 10 bases from V and 4 bases from J, with 14 bases between. In DNA form, the CDR3 reads TGTGCCAGCCGGGACACACCTTACGAGCAGTACTTC. Its protein product is CASRDTPYEQYF.

This chain connects TRBV23-1 to TRBJ1-2; no definite D call. TRBV23-1 is treated as an ORF (open reading frame) with a function not yet certain. The CDR3 consists of 14 residues. V was trimmed by 0 bases and J by 3 bases, leaving 8 bases between them. CDR3 DNA sequence: TGCGCCAGCAGTCAATCCTCCGGGGACTATGGCTACACCTTC. It is translated as CASSQSSGDYGYTF.

This clone was detected only a few times. The chain employs TRBV2 and TRBJ2-7; D is unresolved. V lost 6 bases and J lost 3, with 15 bases in between. This CDR3 has 14 amino acids. Germline V gene data show CDR1 as SNHLY and CDR2 as FYNNEI. CDR3 residues: CASREIDRLYEQYF. The CDR3, as DNA: TGTGCCAGCAGAGAGATCGACCGACTCTACGAGCAGTACTTC.

J is TRBJ1-5 and V is TRBV2; 7 nucleotides line up with TRBD1. The junction had 4 bases not matched to a gene; V was cut back by 6 bases and J by 2 bases. This CDR3 is 14 amino acids long. Germline CDR1 reads SNHLY; CDR2 reads FYNNEI. This CDR3 is CASSADRGNQPQHF. DNA for the CDR3: TGTGCCAGCAGCGCTGACAGGGGCAATCAGCCCCAGCATTTT.

The chain has TRBV6-5 and TRBJ2-2; the match to TRBD1 covers 7 bases. This CDR3 contains 14 residues. Per the germline V gene, CDR1 is MNHEY and CDR2 is SVGAGI. The CDR3 here is CAGTQGVNTGELFF. The CDR3 DNA sequence: TGTGCGGGAACGCAGGGGGTGAACACCGGGGAGCTGTTTTTT.

The chain joins TRBV5-1 to TRBJ2-3; D remains ambiguous. The CDR3 totals 15 residues. Germline lookup yields CDR1 SGHRS and CDR2 YFSETQ. V was shortened by 0 bases and J by 2 bases, with 10 bases between the two germline ends. The chain's CDR3 is CASSLVSVATDTQYF. The CDR3 DNA sequence: TGCGCCAGCAGCTTGGTGTCGGTAGCCACAGATACGCAGTATTTT.